This TCR beta chain appears in the sequencing data of a study of T cell responses to AZD1222 COVID-19 vaccine. General study results and limits: There were mostly white British donors and more females than males, and clonal diversity was possibly underestimated. Seropositive status at baseline applied to only six AZD1222 recipients.

Turning to this clone: What it recognizes is unknown.

This table comes from immunoSEQ multiplex PCR, and its TCRdb copy is limited to in-frame clones, with some not included. Among roughly 150,000 clones listed, around 85% were seen once. V shed 6 bases and J 1 base; nucleotides not matched to a gene: 12. The CDR3 is 17 amino acids. From germline, CDR1 is MGHRA and CDR2 YSYEKL. The TCR sequence derives from an adult in good health. This specimen consisted of peripheral blood, obtained on day 0 of AZD1222 vaccination. J is TRBJ2-3 and V is TRBV4-1; 8 bases match TRBD2. The CDR3 loop is CASRRGVAGSGTDTQYF. The CDR3 DNA is TGCGCCAGCAGAAGAGGGGTAGCGGGATCTGGCACAGATACGCAGTATTTT.